The rows below give T cell receptor beta chains drawn from one sample of a study of T cells in Graves' hyperthyroidism and ophthalmopathy. A single record per CDR3 protein comes from TCRdb applying MiXCR to the multiplex PCR reads. The sample has roughly 580,000 distinct CDR3 sequences; around 13% are singletons. The sample comprised blood. The receptors shown here come from a woman aged 30 to 39 with Graves' hyperthyroidism that later progressed to Graves' ophthalmopathy. CDR3s include the opening cysteine and the closing phenylalanine or tryptophan. D genes are given only for firm matches. Part of the rows lack a size; the others show once, few, many or a class for expanded clones.

J	size	D	V	CDR3	DNA
TRBJ2-7	many	-	TRBV28	CASSLGTYYSYEQYF	TGTGCCAGCAGTTTAGGGACATATTACTCCTACGAGCAGTACTTC
TRBJ2-1	-	-	TRBV2	CASLGGFNEQFF	TGTGCCAGCCTTGGAGGATTCAATGAGCAGTTCTTC
TRBJ2-4	many	TRBD1	TRBV2	CASSSVGQGATNIQYF	TGTGCCAGCAGTAGCGTGGGACAGGGAGCTACCAACATTCAGTACTTC
TRBJ1-1	many	-	TRBV15	CATSRTSATEAFF	TGTGCCACCAGCAGAACGTCTGCGACTGAAGCTTTCTTT
TRBJ1-5	-	-	TRBV4-1	CAGSVGRGNQPQHF	TGCGCCGGCAGCGTCGGGAGGGGCAATCAGCCCCAGCATTTT
TRBJ2-2	many	TRBD2	TRBV6-1	CASQGLAVTGELFF	TGTGCCAGTCAGGGACTAGCAGTCACCGGGGAGCTGTTTTTT
TRBJ2-7	many	-	TRBV19	CASSIDGSGYYEQYF	TGTGCCAGTAGTATTGATGGGAGCGGTTACTACGAGCAGTACTTC
TRBJ2-1	-	-	TRBV6-9	CASSYRATYNEQFF	TGTGCCAGCAGTTACAGAGCAACCTACAATGAGCAGTTCTTC
TRBJ1-3	many	-	TRBV28	CASSTDSGNTIYF	TGTGCCAGTTCGACAGACTCTGGAAACACCATATATTTT
TRBJ2-7	many	-	TRBV3-1	CASSAGLLREQYF	TGTGCCAGCAGCGCAGGGCTACTACGGGAGCAGTACTTC
TRBJ1-2	many	-	TRBV2	CASSVSDDYGYTF	TGTGCCAGCAGTGTTTCAGACGACTATGGCTACACCTTC
TRBJ1-5	many	-	TRBV19	CASSIGVNSNQPQHF	TGTGCCAGTAGTATAGGCGTGAATAGCAATCAGCCCCAGCATTTT
TRBJ2-1	many	-	TRBV29-1	CSVAPGEVTNEQFF	TGCAGCGTGGCCCCCGGGGAGGTAACCAATGAGCAGTTCTTC
TRBJ2-7	many	-	TRBV12-3/TRBV12-4	CASSFQVYEQYF	TGTGCCAGCAGTTTTCAAGTCTACGAGCAGTACTTC
TRBJ1-4	many	-	TRBV30	CAWGRQSNEKLFF	TGTGCCTGGGGGCGGCAATCTAATGAAAAACTGTTTTTT
TRBJ1-4	many	-	TRBV7-9	CASRVGTNEKLFF	TGTGCCAGCCGGGTTGGAACTAATGAAAAACTGTTTTTT
TRBJ1-3	few	TRBD1	TRBV19	CASSIVTGTGSGNTIYF	TGTGCCAGTAGTATAGTAACCGGGACAGGGTCTGGAAACACCATATATTTT
TRBJ2-1	many	-	TRBV2	CASIELMRRAYNEQFF	TGTGCCAGCATAGAACTAATGCGGAGGGCCTACAATGAGCAGTTCTTC
TRBJ1-1	many	-	TRBV12-3/TRBV12-4	CASSSRTFGDTEAFF	TGTGCCAGCAGTTCCCGGACTTTCGGGGACACTGAAGCTTTCTTT
TRBJ2-7	few	-	TRBV20-1	CSGVQGYEQYF	TGCAGTGGAGTACAGGGATACGAGCAGTACTTC
TRBJ1-6	many	TRBD1	TRBV7-2	CASSLRTGDNSPLHF	TGTGCCAGCAGCTTAAGGACAGGGGATAATTCACCCCTCCACTTT
TRBJ2-1	many	-	TRBV20-1	CSARQRYNEQFF	TGCAGTGCTAGACAACGGTACAATGAGCAGTTCTTC
TRBJ2-3	many	TRBD1	TRBV24-1	CATSGGQGNPDTQYF	TGTGCCACCAGTGGGGGACAGGGGAATCCAGATACGCAGTATTTT
TRBJ1-3	-	-	TRBV6-1	CASSYFGGGNTIYF	TGTGCCAGCAGTTATTTCGGGGGCGGAAACACCATATATTTT
TRBJ1-5	few	-	TRBV19	CASRINREQPQHF	TGTGCCAGCAGAATAAACAGGGAACAGCCCCAGCATTTT
TRBJ2-5	-	-	TRBV19	CASSSGGPQETQYF	TGTGCCAGTAGTTCGGGTGGGCCTCAAGAGACCCAGTACTTC
TRBJ1-5	many	-	TRBV27	CASRGGDQPQHF	TGTGCCAGCAGGGGGGGGGATCAGCCCCAGCATTTT
TRBJ2-5	once	-	TRBV2	CASGRDTLGGTQYF	TGTGCCAGCGGAAGGGACACTTTGGGGGGGACCCAGTACTTC
TRBJ1-5	many	-	TRBV6-2/TRBV6-3	CASSQTGLQPQHF	TGTGCCAGCAGTCAAACAGGGTTGCAGCCCCAGCATTTT
TRBJ1-5	many	-	TRBV27	CASSPRDLNQPQHF	TGTGCCAGCAGTCCCCGGGACCTAAATCAGCCCCAGCATTTT
TRBJ2-1	many	TRBD2	TRBV28	CASSFGAGARTYNEQFF	TGTGCCAGCAGTTTTGGGGCGGGAGCCCGAACCTACAATGAGCAGTTCTTC
TRBJ2-7	few	-	TRBV27	CASSPWDEAGEQYF	TGTGCCAGCAGTCCTTGGGACGAAGCCGGCGAGCAGTACTTC
TRBJ2-5	many	-	TRBV3-1	CASSRTGGKETQYF	TGTGCCAGCAGCCGCACCGGGGGTAAAGAGACCCAGTACTTC
TRBJ1-4	many	TRBD1	TRBV18	CASSPLDTGATNEKLFF	TGTGCCAGCTCACCGTTAGACACAGGGGCAACTAATGAAAAACTGTTTTTT
TRBJ1-2	many	-	TRBV7-9	CASSLGYRNYGYTF	TGTGCCAGCAGCTTAGGTTACAGGAACTATGGCTACACCTTC
TRBJ1-5	many	-	TRBV10-3	CAISPDLRGFSNQPQHF	TGTGCCATCAGCCCAGATTTGAGGGGTTTTAGCAATCAGCCTCAGCATTTT
TRBJ1-2	few	TRBD1	TRBV9	CASSVEWRGQNGYTF	TGTGCCAGCAGCGTAGAGTGGAGGGGGCAAAATGGCTACACCTTC